Presented here are 18 T cell receptor beta chains from one specimen sequenced in a study of naive and memory T cell subsets. Both TRBC1 and TRBC2 were covered by a beta constant-region primer of two equimolar oligonucleotides. Ligated cDNA was amplified by four rounds of PCR with nested alpha and beta constant-region primers and SP2. TCRdb re-called the UMI-ligation and nested PCR reads with MiXCR, one entry per CDR3 protein. The sample lists under 4,500 distinct CDR3 sequences; around 5% were seen once. The source material was effector memory CD8+ T cells from blood. As to subset: effector memory, CD45RA- CD27-. These receptors were taken from a human donor in good health.

On this clonotype itself: A much larger clone differs from this one at a single base, so this may be a read error. V and J are TRBV7-6 and TRBJ1-4; D unclear. This CDR3 is built from 13 residues. CDR1 SGHVS and CDR2 FNYEAQ come from the germline V gene. The CDR3 DNA reads TGTGTCAGCAGCGCTCGACCGAATGAAAAACTGTTTTTT. It yields the protein CVSSARPNEKLFF.

Ten or more counts support this clonotype. V usage is TRBV27 and J usage is TRBJ1-1, with D hard to call. The CDR3 is 12 residues long. Trimming cost V 8 bases and J 2 bases, with 9 bases left between them. Germline V lookup: CDR1 MNHEY, CDR2 SMNVEV (reference sequence). The CDR3 DNA reads as TGTGCCAGCGAAGGGTCCAACACTGAAGCTTTCTTT. Translated: CASEGSNTEAFF.

This clonotype has more than one count but fewer than ten. The rearrangement links TRBV15 to TRBJ2-1; 7 bases are a match to TRBD2. Germline loops: CDR1 LNHNV, CDR2 YYDKDF (reference sequence). This CDR3 contains 16 residues. After removal of 1 base from V and 1 base from J, the junction contained 4 bases not matched to a gene. CDR3 in amino acids: CATSRVPGGSYNEQFF. Here the CDR3 DNA reads TGTGCCACCAGCAGAGTCCCGGGGGGTTCCTACAATGAGCAGTTCTTC.

This clonotype was seen many times. The chain carries TRBV6-4 and TRBJ2-1; tentatively, D is TRBD1 (6 bases). Trimming removed 5 bases from V and 0 bases from J, with 8 bases in between. Germline V gene lookup returns CDR1 MRHNA and CDR2 SNTAGT. The length of the CDR3 is 14 residues. The CDR3 spells CASSSDSSYNEQFF. In DNA form, the CDR3 reads TGTGCCAGCAGTTCGGACAGCTCCTACAATGAGCAGTTCTTC.

This clonotype came up many times. This chain joins TRBV4-2 and TRBJ1-4; 12 bases map to TRBD1. The V gene end was trimmed by 0 bases and the J gene end by 8 bases; junction bases not matched to a gene: 4. The CDR3 has 16 amino acids. Germline V lookup: CDR1 LGHNA, CDR2 YNFKEQ. This CDR3 reads CASSQDTGTGGEKLFF. The CDR3 coding sequence is TGTGCCAGCAGCCAAGACACCGGGACAGGGGGCGAAAAACTGTTTTTT.

The gene calls are TRBV6-5 and TRBJ2-1, with 9 bases identical to TRBD1. The V and J ends lost 6 bases and 7 bases, in that order; junction bases with no gene match: 7. Germline V gene sequence: CDR1 MNHEY, CDR2 SVGAGI. The CDR3 contains 14 residues. The CDR3 region is CASRPGQGLNEQFF. The CDR3, as DNA: TGTGCCAGCAGACCGGGACAGGGTCTTAATGAGCAGTTCTTC.

The V gene is TRBV4-1, the J gene TRBJ2-4, with 10 bases lining up with TRBD2. The germline V gene has CDR1 MGHRA and CDR2 YSYEKL. The CDR3 spans 18 residues. With 0 bases clipped from V and 6 bases from J, the junction kept 11 bases outside the gene matches. The CDR3 nucleotides read TGCGCCAGCAGCCAAGAAGGGCTAGCGGGAGTAGGTGGAAACATTCAGTACTTC. Residues: CASSQEGLAGVGGNIQYF.

This clonotype was seen more than once but under ten times. The CDR3 region is CASSLFRDHPNTEAFF. The CDR3 DNA sequence: TGTGCCAGCAGTTTATTTCGGGACCATCCTAACACTGAAGCTTTCTTT. The J gene is TRBJ1-1, the V gene TRBV28, with D maybe TRBD1 (5 bases). The germline CDR1 and CDR2 sequences are MDHEN and SYDVKM. CDR3 size: 16 residues. V gave up 1 base and J gave up 2 bases, with 14 bases separating them.

In its sample, this clonotype ranks as medium-sized. This chain connects TRBV6-6 to TRBJ2-7, with 10 bases identical to TRBD2. CDR1 MNHNY and CDR2 SVGAGI come from the germline V gene (reference sequence). The CDR3 length is 15 residues. V shed 4 bases, J shed 6 bases, and the junction held 9 bases outside the gene matches. CDR3 DNA sequence: TGTGCCAGCAGTTCTAGCGGGAGCGCCTCCGGCGAGCAGTACTTC. Translating gives CASSSSGSASGEQYF.

Only a few counts were recorded for this clonotype. The chain recombines TRBV6-2 or TRBV6-3 with TRBJ2-1, with 8 positions matching TRBD1. J was trimmed by 8 bases and V by 5 bases; bases with no gene match: 11. There are 15 residues in the CDR3. Germline values: CDR1 MNHEY, CDR2 SVGEGT. The CDR3 nucleotides are TGTGCCAGCAGTGACAGGGGACCGATAGTGGATGAGCAGTTCTTC. This codes for CASSDRGPIVDEQFF.

The rearrangement uses TRBV20-1 and TRBJ2-5; the D gene is possibly TRBD2 (6 bases). From germline, CDR1 is DFQATT and CDR2 SNEGSKA (reference sequence). V lost 2 bases to trimming and J lost 2 bases, with 9 bases between them. The CDR3 contains 13 residues. In DNA, the CDR3 is TGCAGTGCTAGACTAGGAGGGCAAGAGACCCAGTACTTC. This encodes CSARLGGQETQYF.

This clonotype was counted ten times or more. V is TRBV4-1 and J is TRBJ1-1, with a tentative D call TRBD1 (5 bases). The CDR3 contains 12 residues. CDR1 is MGHRA, CDR2 YSYEKL, per germline. V was pared by 0 bases and J by 10 bases, with 9 bases between. CDR3 in amino acids: CASSQDAGTAFF. In DNA form, the CDR3 reads TGCGCCAGCAGCCAAGATGCGGGGACAGCTTTCTTT.

The CDR3 nucleotides are TGTGCCACCAGCAGAGAGGTGGACGGGCCAGATACGCAGTATTTT. Translating it yields CATSREVDGPDTQYF. The chain has TRBV15 and TRBJ2-3; the D is unclear. Germline V gene sequence: CDR1 LNHNV, CDR2 YYDKDF (reference sequence). Trimming pared 0 bases from V and 4 bases from J, leaving 11 bases between. The CDR3 extends over 15 amino acids.

This clonotype was counted many times. V gene TRBV11-1 combines with J gene TRBJ1-5; the D is unclear. The CDR3 covers 14 residues. Germline V lookup: CDR1 SGHAT, CDR2 FQDESV (reference sequence). The ends were cut back, 5 bases at V and 3 bases at J, with 11 bases in the middle. The CDR3 nucleotides read TGTGCCAGCAGCCAGGCCGGTAACAATCAGCCCCAGCATTTT. This sequence encodes CASSQAGNNQPQHF.

In this sample, this clonotype turned up many times. This chain uses TRBV19 with TRBJ1-5; D gene unclear. V lost 7 bases to trimming and J lost 5 bases, with 9 bases between them. The CDR3 contains 12 residues. Germline lookup yields CDR1 LNHDA and CDR2 SQIVND (reference sequence). This CDR3 is CASKEEHQPQHF. CDR3 nucleotides: TGTGCCAGTAAAGAGGAGCATCAGCCCCAGCATTTT.

The V call is TRBV20-1, the J call TRBJ2-5; TRBD2 agrees at 9 bases. The trim removed 3 bases at V and 4 bases at J, leaving 21 bases unmatched. Germline V CDR1 and CDR2: DFQATT, SNEGSKA (reference sequence). The CDR3 length is 19 residues. The CDR3 protein is CSARPDHWAGREGLETQYF. The DNA for the CDR3 is TGCAGTGCTAGGCCCGACCACTGGGCGGGGCGGGAGGGCTTAGAGACCCAGTACTTC.

This clonotype ranks as large. The chain uses TRBV20-1 and TRBJ2-7; weak D call: TRBD2 (6 bases). V lost 5 bases, J lost 3 bases, and 14 bases lay in between. CDR3 length equals 13 residues. Germline assignment: CDR1 DFQATT and CDR2 SNEGSKA (reference sequence). CDR3 nucleotide sequence: TGCAGTGCTCGTTGGGACTCAGACTACGAGCAGTACTTC. Its protein is CSARWDSDYEQYF.

This clonotype was observed a few times. The chain links TRBV6-1 to TRBJ2-7; D unresolved. V was clipped by 3 bases and J by 3 bases, with 6 bases between them. CDR3 length equals 12 residues. In germline, CDR1 is MNHNS, CDR2 SASEGT. In DNA form, the CDR3 reads TGTGCCAGCAGTGAGTATGGCTACGAGCAGTACTTC. It is translated as CASSEYGYEQYF.